The next 8 T cell receptor beta chains were all read from a single sample in a study of OX40 agonist ivuxolimab in advanced cancers. TCRdb keeps only in-frame clones here, not all; method: immunoSEQ multiplex PCR. The repertoire holds about 93,000 clones, with 90% to 95% as singletons. This specimen consisted of CD4+ or CD8+ T cells sorted from blood, obtained in a trial of the OX40 agonist ivuxolimab. These receptors all come from an adult with an advanced solid tumor such as melanoma, head and neck, liver or kidney cancer.

The CDR3 DNA reads as TGTGCCAGCAGTCGGCAGGGGGCTTCCACCGGGGAGCTGTTTTTT. It translates to CASSRQGASTGELFF. The chain carries TRBV25-1 and TRBJ2-2; 8 bases fit TRBD1. The ends lost 5 bases at V and 4 bases at J; junction bases unmatched: 6. Germline assignment: CDR1 MGHDK and CDR2 SYGVNS. This CDR3 comprises 15 residues.

The chain uses TRBV11-2 and TRBJ1-2; D may be TRBD1 (5 bases). CDR3 size: 14 residues. Trimming stripped 5 bases from V and 10 bases from J, with 20 bases between. CDR1 and CDR2 (germline): SGHAT, FQNNGV. The CDR3 DNA follows: TGTGCCAGCAGCCCAGAGGGTAGGGGAAGAGACTACACCTTC. This sequence encodes CASSPEGRGRDYTF.

The rearrangement links TRBV5-1 to TRBJ1-3; 9 bases are a match to TRBD1. The ends lost 6 bases at V and 7 bases at J; junction bases unmatched: 11. Germline V CDR1 and CDR2: SGHRS, YFSETQ. The CDR3 extends over 15 amino acids. CDR3 sequence reads: CASTLALDRGNTIYF. The CDR3 DNA reads as TGCGCCAGCACCCTTGCCCTGGACAGGGGCAACACCATATATTTT.

V usage is TRBV5-4 and J usage is TRBJ1-4; D possibly corresponds to TRBD1 (5 bases). Germline V gene data show CDR1 as SGHNT and CDR2 as YYREEE (reference sequence). The CDR3 sequence is 14 residues long. Trimming removed 4 bases at V and 4 bases at J, with 11 bases between. The CDR3 region is CASSNPGGNEKLFF. The DNA for the CDR3 is TGTGCCAGCAGCAACCCGGGGGGTAATGAAAAACTGTTTTTT.

The chain joins TRBV11-3 to TRBJ2-1; 9 bases match TRBD2. Germline CDR1 and CDR2: SGHNT and YENEEA. The trim removed 5 bases at V and 2 bases at J, leaving 10 bases unmatched. This CDR3 is 17 amino acids long. The CDR3 sequence is CASSQTSGNYAYNEQFF. In nucleotides, the CDR3 is TGTGCCAGCAGCCAGACTAGCGGAAATTACGCCTACAATGAGCAGTTCTTC. Filled out from reference TRBV11-3 and TRBJ2-1, the complete variable domain reads EAGVVQSPRYKIIEKKQPVAFWCNPISGHNTLYWYLQNLGQGPELLIRYENEEAVDDSQLPKDRFSAERLKGVDSTLKIQPAELGDSAVYLCASSQTSGNYAYNEQFFGPGTRLTVL.

The genes are TRBV2 and TRBJ2-7; D might be TRBD2 (6 bases). This CDR3 is built from 14 residues. Per germline, CDR1 SNHLY and CDR2 FYNNEI. V was trimmed by 6 bases and J by 2 bases, leaving 14 bases between them. CDR3 nucleotides: TGTGCCAGCAGGGAGCGGGCGCAACCCTACGAGCAGTACTTC. It specifies CASRERAQPYEQYF.

The J gene is TRBJ1-2, the V gene TRBV29-1; no reliable D call. Trimming cost V 7 bases and J 6 bases, with 15 bases left between them. This CDR3 is 12 amino acids long. The germline gives CDR1 SQVTM, CDR2 ANQGSEA. Here the CDR3 reads CSGEETGDGYTF. For the CDR3, the DNA is TGCAGCGGTGAGGAAACCGGGGATGGCTACACCTTC. Using reference TRBV29-1 and TRBJ1-2 for the parts outside the CDR3, the full variable domain is SAVISQKPSRDICQRGTSLTIQCQVDSQVTMMFWYRQQPGQSLTLIATANQGSEATYESGFVIDKFPISRPNLTFSTLTVSNMSPEDSSIYLCSGEETGDGYTFGSGTRLTVV.

This clone was recorded once. The chain recombines TRBV10-3 with TRBJ2-4; either TRBD1 or TRBD2 may supply D (6 bases each). The germline V and J ends were trimmed by 1 base and 3 bases, with 13 bases remaining between them. Germline-derived CDR1 and CDR2 are ENHRY and SYGVKD. The CDR3 extends over 16 amino acids. As DNA, the CDR3 is TGTGCCATCAGTGAGTTGATACAGGGAGGCAAAAACATTCAGTACTTC. It codes for CAISELIQGGKNIQYF.